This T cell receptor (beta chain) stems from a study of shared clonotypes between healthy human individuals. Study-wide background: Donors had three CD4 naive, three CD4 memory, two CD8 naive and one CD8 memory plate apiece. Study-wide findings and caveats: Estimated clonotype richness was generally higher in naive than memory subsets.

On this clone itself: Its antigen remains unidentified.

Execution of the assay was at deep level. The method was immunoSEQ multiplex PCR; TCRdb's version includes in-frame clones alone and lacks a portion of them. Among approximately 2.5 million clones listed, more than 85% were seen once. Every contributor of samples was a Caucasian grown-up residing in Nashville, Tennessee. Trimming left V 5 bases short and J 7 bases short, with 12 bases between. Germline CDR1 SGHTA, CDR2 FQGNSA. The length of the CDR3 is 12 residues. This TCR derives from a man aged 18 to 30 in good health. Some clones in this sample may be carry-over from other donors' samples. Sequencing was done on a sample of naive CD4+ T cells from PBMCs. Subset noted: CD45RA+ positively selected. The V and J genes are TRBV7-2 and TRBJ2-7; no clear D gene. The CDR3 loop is CASSLSLGEQYF. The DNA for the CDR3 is TGTGCCAGCAGCCTAAGTCTTGGGGAGCAGTACTTC.